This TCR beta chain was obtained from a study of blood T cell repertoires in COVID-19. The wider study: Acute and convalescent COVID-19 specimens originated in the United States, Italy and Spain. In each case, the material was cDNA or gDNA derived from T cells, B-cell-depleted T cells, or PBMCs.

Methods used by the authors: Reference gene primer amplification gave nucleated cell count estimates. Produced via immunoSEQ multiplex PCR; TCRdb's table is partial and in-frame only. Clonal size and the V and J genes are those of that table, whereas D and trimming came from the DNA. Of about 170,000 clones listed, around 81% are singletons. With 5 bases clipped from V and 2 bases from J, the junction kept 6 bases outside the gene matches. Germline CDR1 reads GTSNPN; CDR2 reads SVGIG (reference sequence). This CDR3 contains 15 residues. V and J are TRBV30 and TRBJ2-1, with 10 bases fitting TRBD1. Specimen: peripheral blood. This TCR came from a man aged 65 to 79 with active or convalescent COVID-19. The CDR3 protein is CAWGPGQGPYNEQFF. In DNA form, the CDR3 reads TGTGCCTGGGGGCCGGGACAGGGGCCCTACAATGAGCAGTTCTTC. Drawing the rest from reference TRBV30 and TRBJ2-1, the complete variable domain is SQTIHQWPATLVQPVGSPLSLECTVEGTSNPNLYWYRQAAGRGLQLLFYSVGIGQISSEVPQNLSASRPQDRQFILSSKKLLLSDSGFYLCAWGPGQGPYNEQFFGPGTRLTVL.